This T cell receptor beta chain came from a study of T cells in Graves' hyperthyroidism and ophthalmopathy (dated by TCRdb to between 2017 and 2020). For the wider study: Peripheral blood samples were taken at the time of initial diagnosis, prior to any treatment. Thyroid tissue and blood T-cell repertoires from six or seven Graves' hyperthyroidism patients were also compared in the study. To identify TCR V-J signatures that set the groups apart, the researchers used a discovery cohort of more than 95 patients, made up of 40 to 45 with Graves' ophthalmopathy and some 55 with stable Graves' hyperthyroidism. Once sampling was done, hyperthyroidism patients were given methimazole at a starting dose of 30 mg daily, whereas ophthalmopathy patients were given high-dose intravenous methylprednisolone. Whether ophthalmopathy could be predicted prospectively was tested in an independent validation cohort made up of approximately 19 hyperthyroidism patients plus 17 patients who later progressed to ophthalmopathy. The 85 to 100 discovery patients were randomly split 7:3 into training and test sets. According to the paper, TCR Vbeta CDR3 sequencing was carried out on roughly 130 peripheral blood samples, which came from around 43 ophthalmopathy, 80 or so hyperthyroidism and roughly 17 progressor patients.

This clonotype came up many times. Its antigen is still unknown. One base away there is no much larger clone; base qualities are not given. Stable Graves' hyperthyroidism was defined as no progression to ophthalmopathy during 18 months of follow-up. Hyperthyroidism patients were aged 18 to 65 years and newly diagnosed, with disease duration of less than 2 months. Any patient with an uncontrolled infection, another autoimmune disease, pregnancy or lactation was excluded. Diagnoses relied on clinical symptoms, serum thyroxine and TRAb, thyroid ultrasound and orbital computed tomography. PBMCs were separated from 8 to 10 ml of fresh peripheral blood using Ficoll-Paque density gradient centrifugation. Total RNA was extracted with Trizol reagent, and quality was checked on an Agilent 2100 Bioanalyzer. The TCR beta CDR3 regions were amplified from the RNA transcripts. A first-round RT-PCR of the TCR CDR3 used the HTBI primer set with the Qiagen OneStep RT-PCR kit. Libraries were constructed in a second round of multiplex PCR, after which size selection and purification were performed. Paired-end sequencing of the libraries was performed with 100 bp reads on an Illumina HiSeq2000. From the authors' description of their analysis: SOAPnuke was used to process the raw data, with reads discarded if the reads contained adapters or uncalled bases, had a mean Phred below 15, or lacked an exact constant-primer or identifier match. COPE v1.2.5 was used to merge the high-quality paired reads, and each unique nucleotide sequence was defined as a clonotype. MiTCR v1.1 was used to align clonotypes to the IMGT TRBV, TRBD and TRBJ reference segments. The analysis included only V-J combinations with a frequency above 0.0001, which together covered over 98% of the repertoires. The TCS score was defined as F50 (clonal expansion) divided by E x V (chaos), with BLOSUM62-based TCRdist calculated between CDR3 peptides within each V-J. Welch's t-statistics and random forest reduced 500 to 550 V-J features to about 12, which were used in a naive Bayes classifier (R e1071). Clones were called with MiXCR by TCRdb after fastp trimmed the public reads at Q25, and only in-frame beta chains were retained. Each CDR3 protein gets just one entry, which takes the most common genes and DNA from the rows behind it. These V and J calls originate from TCRdb's pipeline instead of the authors' own analysis. For this sample the table gives more than 650,000 distinct CDR3 sequences, of which around 13% were detected only once. Roughly 10% of the sample comes from the top ten.

Broad study findings and their caveats: Sample size was not statistically predetermined, and investigators were not blinded to group allocation. Ophthalmopathy was separated from stable hyperthyroidism by a 13 V-J signature model, with over 85% sensitivity and about 81% specificity obtained in cross-validation and 80%/75% obtained in testing. Most expanded thyroid clonotypes (frequency above 0.001) were also found in blood, which suggests that blood repertoires may mirror thyroid immune responses. In validation, the model predicted progression to ophthalmopathy a median of roughly 6.1 months before onset, with roughly 70% sensitivity and 72.22% specificity.

Based on the germline V gene (reference sequence), the CDR1 and CDR2 sequences are SGHAT and FQDESV. V is pared back by 5 bases and J by 3 bases, with 17 bases lying between the germline termini. Including the terminal cysteine and phenylalanine, the CDR3 comprises 15 residues. The entry retains the CDR3 DNA only, 45 bases that are in frame from base 1. This clonotype was obtained from a woman between 18 and 29 years old with Graves' hyperthyroidism. The sequenced sample was blood. The chain uses TRBV11-1 and TRBJ2-7, with a tentative D call of TRBD1 or TRBD2, each matching 5 bases. The nucleotide sequence reads as follows: TGTGCCAGCAGCCCCCGGGACGGCCTCGGCTACGAGCAGTACTTC. Its translation reads: CASSPRDGLGYEQYF.